This T cell receptor beta chain was documented in a study of T cell repertoires in cytomegalovirus infection. Study overall: Recently identified HLA-C-restricted CMV epitopes and well-studied HLA-B-restricted CMV epitopes were used by the study. Overall study results and limits: Cumulative frequency (of public TCR beta family members) identified carriers of CMV plus the relevant HLA.

TCRdb re-analysed the reads in MiXCR, keeping a single row per CDR3 protein. The sample has almost 90,000 distinct CDR3 sequences, less than 30% seen once; the top ten hold over 60%. About this clonotype itself: The antigen remains undetermined.

The starting material was CD8+ T cells from cultured PBMCs, obtained from culture after CMV antigen stimulation. This clonotype was sampled from a human donor in good health (CMV status not recorded). Some clones in this sample may be carry-over from other donors' samples.

The CDR3 here is CSVVGGVSYEQYF. CDR3 nucleotide sequence: TGCAGCGTTGTAGGGGGGGTCTCCTACGAGCAGTACTTC. The chain joins TRBV29-1 to TRBJ2-7; the D gene is possibly TRBD2 (7 bases). The germline V and J ends were trimmed by 4 bases and 0 bases, with 10 bases remaining between them. Germline lookup yields CDR1 SQVTM and CDR2 ANQGSEA. This CDR3 has 13 residues.